The table lists the clone carrying this TCR beta chain with a few counts. Its antigen is still unknown. CDR1 is LNHNV and CDR2 is YYDKDF in the germline V gene (reference sequence). V dropped 5 bases and J dropped 0 bases, with 10 bases sitting between them. The CDR3 covers 14 residues. This entry comes from a study of identical twins. Study-level results: Beta out-of-frame twin sharing showed a weaker excess.

All donors were healthy Caucasians. Unique molecular identifiers were present on the cDNA, which also gained a universal primer site by template switching. TCRdb reprocessed the 5' RACE reads via MiXCR and lists one record per CDR3 protein. The data hold approximately 240,000 distinct CDR3 sequences, with about 14% observed a single time. This sequence joins TRBV15 and TRBJ1-1; D not resolved. Sequenced sample: memory (CD45RO+) T cells sorted from blood. The sequence was obtained from a woman between 18 and 29 years old in good health. CDR3 bases: TGTGCCACCAGCCCCATCGGGGTGAACACTGAAGCTTTCTTT. Its translation is CATSPIGVNTEAFF.